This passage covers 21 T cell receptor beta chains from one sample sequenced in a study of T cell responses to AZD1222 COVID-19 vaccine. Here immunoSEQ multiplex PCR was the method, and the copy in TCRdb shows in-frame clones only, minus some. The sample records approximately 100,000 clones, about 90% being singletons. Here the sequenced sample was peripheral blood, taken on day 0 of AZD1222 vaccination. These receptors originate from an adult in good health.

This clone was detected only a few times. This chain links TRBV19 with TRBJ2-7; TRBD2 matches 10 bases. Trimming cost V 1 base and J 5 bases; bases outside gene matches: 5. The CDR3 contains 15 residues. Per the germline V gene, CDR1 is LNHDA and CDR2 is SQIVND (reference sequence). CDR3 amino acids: CASSIAASGSHEQYF. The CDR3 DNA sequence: TGTGCCAGTAGTATAGCGGCTAGCGGGAGCCACGAGCAGTACTTC.

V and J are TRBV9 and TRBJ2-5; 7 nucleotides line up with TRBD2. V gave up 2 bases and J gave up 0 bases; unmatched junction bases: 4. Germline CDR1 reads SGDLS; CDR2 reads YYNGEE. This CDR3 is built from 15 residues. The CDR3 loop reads CASSVTGTNQETQYF. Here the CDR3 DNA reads TGTGCCAGCAGCGTCACCGGGACTAACCAAGAGACCCAGTACTTC.

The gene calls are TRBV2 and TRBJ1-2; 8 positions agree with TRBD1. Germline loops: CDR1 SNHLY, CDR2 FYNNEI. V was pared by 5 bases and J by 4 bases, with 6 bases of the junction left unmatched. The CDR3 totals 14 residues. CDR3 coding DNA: TGTGCCAGCAGTAACCAGGGGGCTATCTATGGCTACACCTTC. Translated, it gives CASSNQGAIYGYTF.

The CDR3 spells CASSIAGQGGRSSGANVLTF. The CDR3 DNA reads as TGTGCCAGTAGTATAGCTGGACAGGGAGGGAGGTCGTCCGGGGCCAACGTCCTGACTTTC. This chain joins TRBV19 and TRBJ2-6; TRBD1 might be the D (8 bases). The V gene lost 1 base and the J gene lost 4 bases, with 23 bases spanning the gap. The CDR3 has 20 residues. Germline V gene sequence: CDR1 LNHDA, CDR2 SQIVND (reference sequence).

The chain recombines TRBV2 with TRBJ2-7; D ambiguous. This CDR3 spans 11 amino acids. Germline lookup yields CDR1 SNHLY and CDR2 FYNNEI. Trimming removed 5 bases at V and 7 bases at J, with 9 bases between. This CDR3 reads CASSYSREQYF. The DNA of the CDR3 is TGTGCCAGCAGTTACTCACGAGAGCAGTACTTC.

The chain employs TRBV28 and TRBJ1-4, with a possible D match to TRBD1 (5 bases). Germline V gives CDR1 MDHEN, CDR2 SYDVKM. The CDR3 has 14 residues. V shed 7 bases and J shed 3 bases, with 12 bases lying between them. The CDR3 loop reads CASIGVGANEKLFF. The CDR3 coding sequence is TGTGCCAGCATAGGGGTCGGGGCTAATGAAAAACTGTTTTTT. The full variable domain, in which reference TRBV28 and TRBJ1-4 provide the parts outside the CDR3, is DVKVTQSSRYLVKRTGEKVFLECVQDMDHENMFWYRQDPGLGLRLIYFSYDVKMKEKGDIPEGYSVSREKKERFSLILESASTNQTSMYLCASIGVGANEKLFFGSGTQLSVL.

The CDR3, as DNA: TGTGCCAGTAGTAGGGGGACTAGCTCCTACGAGCAGTACTTC. The encoded protein is CASSRGTSSYEQYF. V gene TRBV19 combines with J gene TRBJ2-7, with 8 bases matching TRBD2. Germline V gene sequence: CDR1 LNHDA, CDR2 SQIVND (reference sequence). With V trimmed by 4 bases and J by 0 bases, 2 bases remained unmatched. This CDR3 contains 14 residues.

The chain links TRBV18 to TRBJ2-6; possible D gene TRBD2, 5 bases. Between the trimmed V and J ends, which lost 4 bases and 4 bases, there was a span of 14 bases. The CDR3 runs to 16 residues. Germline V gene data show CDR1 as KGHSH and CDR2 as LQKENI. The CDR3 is CASSQLPSPGANVLTF. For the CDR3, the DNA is TGTGCCAGCTCACAGCTTCCTAGCCCGGGGGCCAACGTCCTGACTTTC.

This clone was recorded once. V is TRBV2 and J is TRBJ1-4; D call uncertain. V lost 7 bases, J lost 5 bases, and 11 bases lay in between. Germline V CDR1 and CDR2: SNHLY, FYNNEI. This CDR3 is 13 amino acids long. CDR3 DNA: TGTGCCAGCAAGCGAGTCATCAATGAAAAACTGTTTTTT. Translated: CASKRVINEKLFF.

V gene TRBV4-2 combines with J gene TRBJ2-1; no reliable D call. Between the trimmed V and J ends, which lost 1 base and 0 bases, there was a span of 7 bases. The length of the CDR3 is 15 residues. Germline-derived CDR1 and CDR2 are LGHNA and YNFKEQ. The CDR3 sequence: CASSQGLPSYNEQFF. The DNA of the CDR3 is TGTGCCAGCAGCCAAGGGCTCCCCTCCTACAATGAGCAGTTCTTC.

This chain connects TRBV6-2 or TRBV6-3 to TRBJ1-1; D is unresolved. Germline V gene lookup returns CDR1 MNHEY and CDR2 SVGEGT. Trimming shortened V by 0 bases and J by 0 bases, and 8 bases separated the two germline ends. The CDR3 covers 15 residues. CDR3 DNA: TGTGCCAGCAGTTACTCGAGGCAGTTGAACACTGAAGCTTTCTTT. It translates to CASSYSRQLNTEAFF.

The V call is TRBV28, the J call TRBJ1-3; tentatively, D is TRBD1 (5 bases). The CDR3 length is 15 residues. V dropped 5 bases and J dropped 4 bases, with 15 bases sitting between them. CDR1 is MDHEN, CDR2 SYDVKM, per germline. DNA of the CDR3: TGTGCCAGCAGTCCGAACCAGGGTGTCGGAAACACCATATATTTT. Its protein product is CASSPNQGVGNTIYF.

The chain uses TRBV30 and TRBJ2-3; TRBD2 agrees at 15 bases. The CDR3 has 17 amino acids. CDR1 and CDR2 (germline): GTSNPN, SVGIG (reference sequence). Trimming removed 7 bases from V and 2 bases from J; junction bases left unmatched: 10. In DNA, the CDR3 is TGTGCCTCGACAAGCTGGACTAGCGGGAGGGCCACAGATACGCAGTATTTT. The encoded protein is CASTSWTSGRATDTQYF.

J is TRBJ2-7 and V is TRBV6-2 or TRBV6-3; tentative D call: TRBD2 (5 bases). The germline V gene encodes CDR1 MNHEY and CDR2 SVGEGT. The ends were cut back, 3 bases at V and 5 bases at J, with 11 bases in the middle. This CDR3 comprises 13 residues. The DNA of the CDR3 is TGTGCCAGCAGTTATGGGAGACCCAACGAGCAGTACTTC. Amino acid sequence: CASSYGRPNEQYF.

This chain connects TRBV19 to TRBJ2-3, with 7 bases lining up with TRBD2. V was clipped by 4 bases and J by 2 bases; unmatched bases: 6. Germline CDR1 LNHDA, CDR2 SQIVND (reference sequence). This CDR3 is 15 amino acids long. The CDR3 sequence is CASSTLAAYTDTQYF. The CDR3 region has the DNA TGTGCCAGTAGTACCCTAGCGGCCTACACAGATACGCAGTATTTT.

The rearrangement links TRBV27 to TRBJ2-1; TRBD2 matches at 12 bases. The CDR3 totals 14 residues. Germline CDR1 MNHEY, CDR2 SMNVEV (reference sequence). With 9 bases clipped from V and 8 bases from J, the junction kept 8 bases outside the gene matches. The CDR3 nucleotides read TGTGCCAGTTCGACTAGCGGGAGATTTGATGAGCAGTTCTTC. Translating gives CASSTSGRFDEQFF.

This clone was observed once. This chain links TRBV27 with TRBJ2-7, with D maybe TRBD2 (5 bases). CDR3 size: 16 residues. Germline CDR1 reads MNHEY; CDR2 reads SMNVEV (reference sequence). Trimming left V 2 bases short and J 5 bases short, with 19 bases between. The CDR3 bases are TGTGCCAGCAGTTTAGTCCTTGCGGGTGGCCCGGACGAGCAGTACTTC. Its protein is CASSLVLAGGPDEQYF.

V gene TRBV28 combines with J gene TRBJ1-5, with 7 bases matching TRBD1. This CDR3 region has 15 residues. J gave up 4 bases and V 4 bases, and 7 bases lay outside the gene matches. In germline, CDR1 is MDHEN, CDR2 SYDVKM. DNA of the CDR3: TGTGCCAGCAGTTATCCGGGCAGGGGGAATCAGCCCCAGCATTTT. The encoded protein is CASSYPGRGNQPQHF.

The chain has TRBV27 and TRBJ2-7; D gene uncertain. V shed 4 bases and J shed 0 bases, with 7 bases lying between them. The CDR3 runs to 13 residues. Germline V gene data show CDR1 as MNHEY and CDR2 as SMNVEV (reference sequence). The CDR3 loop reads CASSSRSSYEQYF. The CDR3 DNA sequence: TGTGCCAGCAGTTCGAGGTCCTCCTACGAGCAGTACTTC.

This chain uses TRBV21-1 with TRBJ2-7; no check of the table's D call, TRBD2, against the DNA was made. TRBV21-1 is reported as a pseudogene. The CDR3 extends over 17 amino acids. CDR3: CASSTSQGLATTYEQYF. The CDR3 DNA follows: TGTGCCAGCAGCACCAGCCAGGGACTAGCGACCACCTACGAGCAGTACTTC.

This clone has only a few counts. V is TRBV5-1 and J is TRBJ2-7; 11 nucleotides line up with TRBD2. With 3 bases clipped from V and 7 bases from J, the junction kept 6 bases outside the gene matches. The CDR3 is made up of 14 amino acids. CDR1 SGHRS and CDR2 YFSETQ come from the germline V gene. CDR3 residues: CASSSLAGGREQYF. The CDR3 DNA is TGCGCCAGCAGCTCCCTAGCGGGAGGCAGGGAGCAGTACTTC.